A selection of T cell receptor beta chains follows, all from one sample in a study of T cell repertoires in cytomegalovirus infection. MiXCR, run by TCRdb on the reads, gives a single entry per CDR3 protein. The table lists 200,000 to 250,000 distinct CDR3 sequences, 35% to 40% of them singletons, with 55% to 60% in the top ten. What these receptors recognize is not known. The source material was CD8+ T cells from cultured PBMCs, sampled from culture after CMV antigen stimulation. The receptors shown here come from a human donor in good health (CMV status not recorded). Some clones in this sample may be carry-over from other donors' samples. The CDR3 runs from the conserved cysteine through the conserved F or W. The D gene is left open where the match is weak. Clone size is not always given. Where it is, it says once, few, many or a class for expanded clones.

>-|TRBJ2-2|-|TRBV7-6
CASTPETERTGELFF
TGTGCCAGCACTCCCGAGACAGAGAGGACCGGGGAGCTGTTTTTT
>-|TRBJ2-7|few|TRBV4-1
CASSPSGGLSSYEQYF
TGCGCCAGCAGCCCCTCGGGCGGCCTGAGCTCCTACGAGCAGTACTTC
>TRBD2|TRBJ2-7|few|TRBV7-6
CASSESGGADEQYF
TGTGCCAGCAGCGAAAGCGGGGGGGCCGACGAGCAGTACTTC
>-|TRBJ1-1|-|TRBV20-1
CSARPPGPMKWITEAFF
TGCAGTGCTAGGCCGCCAGGACCAATGAAGTGGATCACTGAAGCTTTCTTT
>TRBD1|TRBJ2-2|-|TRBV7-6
CASSFQTGTEMTGELFF
TGTGCCAGCAGCTTCCAAACCGGGACAGAAATGACCGGGGAGCTGTTTTTT
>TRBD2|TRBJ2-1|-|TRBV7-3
CASSFGTNNEQFF
TGTGCCAGCAGCTTCGGGACTAACAATGAGCAGTTCTTC
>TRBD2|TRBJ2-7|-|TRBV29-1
CSVLGGDYSYEQYF
TGCAGCGTCCTGGGGGGGGACTACTCCTACGAGCAGTACTTC
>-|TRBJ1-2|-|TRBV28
CASSLRGRGNYGYTF
TGTGCCAGCAGTTTAAGGGGGAGGGGTAACTATGGCTACACCTTC
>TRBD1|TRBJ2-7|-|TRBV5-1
CASSLEGTGVEQYF
TGCGCCAGCAGCTTGGAAGGGACAGGGGTCGAGCAGTACTTC
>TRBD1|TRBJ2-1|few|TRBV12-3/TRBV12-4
CASSLKAGGYEQFF
TGTGCCAGCAGTTTAAAGGCAGGGGGTTATGAGCAGTTCTTC
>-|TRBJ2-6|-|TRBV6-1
CASSDPVLSGANVLTF
TGTGCCAGCAGTGACCCGGTTCTCTCTGGGGCCAACGTCCTGACTTTC
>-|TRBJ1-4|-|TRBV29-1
CSRGEGPEKLFF
TGCAGTCGAGGTGAAGGGCCTGAAAAACTGTTTTTT
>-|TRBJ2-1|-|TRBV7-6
CASSGGRQGTSYNEQFF
TGTGCCAGCAGCGGCGGTCGGCAGGGCACTTCCTACAATGAGCAGTTCTTC
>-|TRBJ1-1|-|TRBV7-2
CASSLFGAKNTEAFF
TGTGCCAGCAGCTTATTTGGGGCTAAGAACACTGAAGCTTTCTTT
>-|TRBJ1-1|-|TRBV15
CATSRTGRMDTEAFF
TGTGCCACCAGCCGTACAGGGAGGATGGACACTGAAGCTTTCTTT
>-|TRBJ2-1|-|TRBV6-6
CASRPPGVQSYNEQFF
TGTGCCAGCAGGCCCCCCGGGGTTCAGTCCTACAATGAGCAGTTCTTC
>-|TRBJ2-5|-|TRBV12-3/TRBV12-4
CASSLSGPTEELKTQYF
TGTGCCAGCAGTTTATCAGGCCCAACAGAAGAGTTAAAGACCCAGTACTTC
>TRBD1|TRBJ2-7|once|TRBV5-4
CASSLQGQGDEQYF
TGTGCCAGCAGCTTACAGGGCCAGGGGGACGAGCAGTACTTC
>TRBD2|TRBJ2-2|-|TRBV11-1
CASSFRTSGRNTGELFF
TGTGCCAGCAGCTTTCGCACTAGCGGGAGGAACACCGGGGAGCTGTTTTTT
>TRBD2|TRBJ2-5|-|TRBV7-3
CASSPSGGQETQYF
TGTGCCAGCAGCCCTAGCGGGGGGCAAGAGACCCAGTACTTC
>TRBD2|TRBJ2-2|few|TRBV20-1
CSARGLAGGRTGELFF
TGCAGTGCCCGGGGACTAGCGGGGGGGCGAACCGGGGAGCTGTTTTTT
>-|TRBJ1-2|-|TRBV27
CASSYRREPREGGYTF
TGTGCCAGCAGTTACCGACGGGAGCCGAGGGAAGGCGGCTACACCTTC
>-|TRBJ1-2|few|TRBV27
CASSLGTAGGYTF
TGTGCCAGCAGTCTGGGCACGGCCGGTGGCTACACCTTC
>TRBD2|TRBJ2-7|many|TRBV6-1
CASSSTSGVGEQYF
TGTGCCAGCAGTAGCACTAGCGGGGTAGGCGAGCAGTACTTC
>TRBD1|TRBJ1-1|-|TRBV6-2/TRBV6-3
CASRHRDRPEAFF
TGTGCCAGCAGACACCGGGACAGACCTGAAGCTTTCTTT
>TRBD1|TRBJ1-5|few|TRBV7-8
CASSLRTGKNQPQHF
TGTGCCAGCAGCCTCCGGACAGGGAAGAATCAGCCCCAGCATTTT
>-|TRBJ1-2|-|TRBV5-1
CASRPPGLHYGYTF
TGCGCCAGCAGACCACCCGGGCTTCACTATGGCTACACCTTC
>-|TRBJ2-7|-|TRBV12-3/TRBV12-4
CASSPDYFLSEQYF
TGTGCCAGCAGTCCGGACTACTTCTTGAGTGAGCAGTACTTC
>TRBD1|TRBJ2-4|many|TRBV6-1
CASSPIGQGTLLAKNIQYF
TGTGCCAGCAGCCCCATCGGACAGGGGACGCTTCTAGCCAAAAACATTCAGTACTTC
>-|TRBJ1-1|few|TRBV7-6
CASGEGAEAFF
TGTGCCAGCGGCGAGGGGGCTGAAGCTTTCTTT
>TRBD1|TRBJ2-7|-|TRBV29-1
CSVKGQDSYEQYF
TGCAGCGTGAAGGGACAGGACTCCTACGAGCAGTACTTC
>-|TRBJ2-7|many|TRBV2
CASSGTYPYEQYF
TGTGCCAGCAGTGGGACATACCCCTACGAGCAGTACTTC
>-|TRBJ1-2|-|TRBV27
CASSLSTGSGSYGYTF
TGTGCCAGCAGTTTATCGACAGGTAGCGGATCCTATGGCTACACCTTC
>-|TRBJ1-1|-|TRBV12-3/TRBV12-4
CASILSVRDTEAFF
TGTGCCAGCATTCTCTCGGTGAGAGACACTGAAGCTTTCTTT
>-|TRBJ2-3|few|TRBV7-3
CASSPSTARTDTQYF
TGTGCCAGCAGCCCTTCCACAGCAAGGACAGATACGCAGTATTTT
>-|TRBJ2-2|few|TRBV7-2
CASSLTFGAYGELFF
TGTGCCAGCAGCCTGACATTTGGGGCATACGGGGAGCTGTTTTTT
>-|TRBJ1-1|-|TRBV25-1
CASRTGIPNTEAFF
TGTGCCAGCAGGACGGGGATCCCGAATACTGAAGCTTTCTTT
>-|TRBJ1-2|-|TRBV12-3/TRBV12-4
CASSPQNSYGYTF
TGTGCCAGCAGTCCCCAGAATTCCTATGGCTACACCTTC
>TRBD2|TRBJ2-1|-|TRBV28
CASSHLDGRPINEQFF
TGTGCCAGCAGTCACCTGGACGGGAGGCCTATCAATGAGCAGTTCTTC
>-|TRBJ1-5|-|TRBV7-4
CASSSLQGDQPQHF
TGTGCCAGCAGCTCCCTGCAGGGAGATCAGCCCCAGCATTTT
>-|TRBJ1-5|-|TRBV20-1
CSASPYAGTVTVNQPQHF
TGCAGTGCTAGCCCCTACGCCGGGACCGTTACCGTCAATCAGCCCCAGCATTTT
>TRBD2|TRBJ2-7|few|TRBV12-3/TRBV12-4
CASSLGLAEVYEQYF
TGTGCCAGCAGTTTAGGCCTAGCGGAGGTCTACGAGCAGTACTTC
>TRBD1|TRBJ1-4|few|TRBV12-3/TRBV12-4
CASSSLPPGGLEKLFF
TGTGCCAGCAGTTCCCTCCCGCCAGGGGGCTTAGAAAAACTGTTTTTT
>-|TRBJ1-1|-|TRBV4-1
CASSQEGGMGPNTEAFF
TGCGCCAGCAGCCAAGAAGGGGGGATGGGGCCGAACACTGAAGCTTTCTTT
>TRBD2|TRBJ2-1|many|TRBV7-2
CASSLEGASGGTYNEQFF
TGTGCCAGCAGCTTAGAGGGTGCGAGCGGGGGAACATACAATGAGCAGTTCTTC
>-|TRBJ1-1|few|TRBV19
CASSRWDGAAFF
TGTGCCAGTAGTAGATGGGACGGGGCAGCTTTCTTT
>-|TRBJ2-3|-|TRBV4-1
CASSQGTGTQYF
TGCGCCAGCAGCCAAGGGACTGGGACGCAGTATTTT